This T cell receptor beta chain was identified during a study of cytomegalovirus exposure and HLA in healthy donors. Study-wide background: Some 85 million unique TCRs, all from HLA-typed donors, were included in an early release of the data. Study-wide findings and caveats: Of the V segments, some could not be distinguished, including TRBV6-2 and TRBV6-3, and were excluded. The only immune exposure information that was available was CMV serostatus. Data from an earlier analysis indicated that most TCR beta V segments were productive either about 87% or about 30% of the time.

Primers: 60 Vbeta forward and 13 Jbeta reverse. Produced via immunoSEQ multiplex PCR; TCRdb's table is partial and in-frame only. The repertoire holds more than 110,000 clones, roughly 10% seen once, with under 2% in the top ten. Comment on this clone: Its specificity is not known.

From germline, CDR1 is SEHNR and CDR2 FQNEAQ (reference sequence). V lost 1 base, J lost 8 bases, and 5 bases lay in between. This CDR3 is 11 amino acids long. This sequence was found in a man aged 50 to 60 in good health and CMV-seronegative. Sequences were obtained from PBMCs. The V gene is TRBV7-9, the J gene TRBJ1-1; unclear D gene. DNA of the CDR3: TGTGCCAGCAGCTTAGGAGGAGAAGCTTTCTTT. Protein product: CASSLGGEAFF.